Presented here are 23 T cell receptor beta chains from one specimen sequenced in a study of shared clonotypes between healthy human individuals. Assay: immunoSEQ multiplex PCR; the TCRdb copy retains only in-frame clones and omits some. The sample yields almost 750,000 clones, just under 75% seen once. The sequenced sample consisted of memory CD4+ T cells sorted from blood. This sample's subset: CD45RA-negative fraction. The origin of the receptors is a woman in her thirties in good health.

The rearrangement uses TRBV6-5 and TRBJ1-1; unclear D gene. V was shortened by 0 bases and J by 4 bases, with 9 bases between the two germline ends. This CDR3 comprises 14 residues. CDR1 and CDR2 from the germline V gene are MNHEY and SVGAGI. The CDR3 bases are TGTGCCAGCAGTTACTCGTCGGGGATCACTGAAGCTTTCTTT. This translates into CASSYSSGITEAFF.

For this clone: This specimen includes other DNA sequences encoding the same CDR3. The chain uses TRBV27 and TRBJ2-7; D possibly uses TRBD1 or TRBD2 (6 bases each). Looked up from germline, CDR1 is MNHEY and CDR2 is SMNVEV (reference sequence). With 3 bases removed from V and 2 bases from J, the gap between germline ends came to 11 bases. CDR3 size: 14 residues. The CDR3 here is CASSFSGGPYEQYF. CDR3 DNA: TGTGCCAGCAGTTTTTCCGGGGGCCCCTACGAGCAGTACTTC.

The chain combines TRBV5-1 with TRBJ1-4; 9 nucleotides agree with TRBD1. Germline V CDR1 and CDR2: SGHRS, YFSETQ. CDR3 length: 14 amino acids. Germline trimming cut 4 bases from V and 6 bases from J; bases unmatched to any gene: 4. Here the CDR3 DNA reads TGCGCCAGCAGCCGGACAGGGGAGGATGAAAAACTGTTTTTT. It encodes CASSRTGEDEKLFF. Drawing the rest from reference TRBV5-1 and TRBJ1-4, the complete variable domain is KAGVTQTPRYLIKTRGQQVTLSCSPISGHRSVSWYQQTPGQGLQFLFEYFSETQRNKGNFPGRFSGRQFSNSRSEMNVSTLELGDSALYLCASSRTGEDEKLFFGSGTQLSVL.

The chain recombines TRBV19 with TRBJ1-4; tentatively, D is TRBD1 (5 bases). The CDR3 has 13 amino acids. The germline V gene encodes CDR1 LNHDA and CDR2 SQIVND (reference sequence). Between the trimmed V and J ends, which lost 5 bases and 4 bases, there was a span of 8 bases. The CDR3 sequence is CASSPGRNEKLFF. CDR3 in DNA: TGTGCCAGTAGTCCAGGGCGTAATGAAAAACTGTTTTTT.

The CDR3 region is CASSQVSGSSYEQYF. CDR3 in DNA: TGTGCCAGCAGCCAAGTATCGGGGAGCTCCTACGAGCAGTACTTC. V and J are TRBV14 and TRBJ2-7; weak D call: TRBD2 (5 bases). Germline V gene data show CDR1 as SGHDN and CDR2 as FVKESK. Between the trimmed V and J ends, which lost 1 base and 0 bases, there was a span of 10 bases. CDR3 size: 15 residues.

CDR3: CASSPDLAAPYNEQFF. CDR3 nucleotide sequence: TGCGCCAGCAGCCCGGATCTGGCAGCCCCTTACAATGAGCAGTTCTTC. This chain connects TRBV5-1 to TRBJ2-1; unclear D gene. V lost 4 bases, J lost 4 bases, and 18 bases lay in between. This CDR3 has 16 amino acids. Per germline, CDR1 SGHRS and CDR2 YFSETQ.

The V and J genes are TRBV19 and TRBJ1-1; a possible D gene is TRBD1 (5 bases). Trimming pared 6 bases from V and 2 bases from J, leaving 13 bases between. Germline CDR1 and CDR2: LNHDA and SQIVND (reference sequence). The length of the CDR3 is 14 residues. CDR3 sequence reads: CASSWSGGNTEAFF. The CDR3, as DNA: TGTGCCAGTAGCTGGAGCGGGGGTAACACTGAAGCTTTCTTT.

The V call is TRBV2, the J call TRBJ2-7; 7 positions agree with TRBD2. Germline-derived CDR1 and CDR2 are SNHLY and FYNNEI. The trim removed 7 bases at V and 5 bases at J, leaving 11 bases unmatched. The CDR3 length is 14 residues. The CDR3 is CASIRLALRHEQYF. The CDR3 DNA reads TGTGCCAGCATCCGACTAGCTTTAAGGCACGAGCAGTACTTC.

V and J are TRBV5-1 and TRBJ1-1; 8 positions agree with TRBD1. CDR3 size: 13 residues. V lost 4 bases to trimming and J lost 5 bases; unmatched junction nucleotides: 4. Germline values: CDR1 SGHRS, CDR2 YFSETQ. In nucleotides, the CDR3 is TGCGCCAGCAGCAGCCAGGGGGCTACTGAAGCTTTCTTT. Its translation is CASSSQGATEAFF.

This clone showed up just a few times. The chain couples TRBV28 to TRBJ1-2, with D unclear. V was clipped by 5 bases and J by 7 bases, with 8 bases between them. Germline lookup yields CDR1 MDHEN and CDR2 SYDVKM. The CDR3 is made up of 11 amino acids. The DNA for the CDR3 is TGTGCCAGCAGTATTTGGTCTGGCTACACCTTC. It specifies CASSIWSGYTF.

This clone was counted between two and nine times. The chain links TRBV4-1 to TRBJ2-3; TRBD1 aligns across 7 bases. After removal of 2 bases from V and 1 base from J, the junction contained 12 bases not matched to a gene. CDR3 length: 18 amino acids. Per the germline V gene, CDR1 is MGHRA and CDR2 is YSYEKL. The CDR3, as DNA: TGCGCCAGCAGCCAATACGAACAAATAGACAGGGGCACAGATACGCAGTATTTT. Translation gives CASSQYEQIDRGTDTQYF.

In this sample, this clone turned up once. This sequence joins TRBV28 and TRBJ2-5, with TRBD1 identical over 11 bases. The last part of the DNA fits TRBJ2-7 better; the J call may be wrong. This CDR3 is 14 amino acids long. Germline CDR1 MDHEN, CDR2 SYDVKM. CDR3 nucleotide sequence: TGTGCCAGCACCTTGGGACAGGGGGGGTACGAGCAGTACTTC. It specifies CASTLGQGGYEQYF.

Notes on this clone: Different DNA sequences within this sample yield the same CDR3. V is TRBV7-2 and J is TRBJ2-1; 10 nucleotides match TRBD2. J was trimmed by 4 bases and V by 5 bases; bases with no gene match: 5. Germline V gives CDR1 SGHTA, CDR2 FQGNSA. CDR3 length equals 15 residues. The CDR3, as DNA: TGTGCCAGCAGCCGGAGCGGGAGGGGATACAATGAGCAGTTCTTC. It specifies CASSRSGRGYNEQFF.

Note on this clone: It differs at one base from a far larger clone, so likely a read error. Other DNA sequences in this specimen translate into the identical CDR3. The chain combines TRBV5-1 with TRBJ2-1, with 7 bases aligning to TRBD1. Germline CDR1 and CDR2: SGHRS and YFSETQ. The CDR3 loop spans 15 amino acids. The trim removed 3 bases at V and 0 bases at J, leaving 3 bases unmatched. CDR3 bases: TGCGCCAGCAGCTCGGACAGGAGCTCCTACAATGAGCAGTTCTTC. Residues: CASSSDRSSYNEQFF.

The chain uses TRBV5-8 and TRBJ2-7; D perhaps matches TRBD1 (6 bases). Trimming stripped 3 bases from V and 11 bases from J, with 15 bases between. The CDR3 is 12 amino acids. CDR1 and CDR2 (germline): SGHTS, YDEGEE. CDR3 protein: CASSYITGLKYF. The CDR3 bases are TGTGCCAGCAGCTACATTACAGGGTTGAAGTACTTC.

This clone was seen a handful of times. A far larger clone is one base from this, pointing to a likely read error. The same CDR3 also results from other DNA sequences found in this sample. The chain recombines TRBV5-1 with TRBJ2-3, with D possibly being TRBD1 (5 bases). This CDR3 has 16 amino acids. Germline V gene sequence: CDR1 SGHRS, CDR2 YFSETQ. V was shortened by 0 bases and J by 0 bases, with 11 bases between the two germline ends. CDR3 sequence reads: CASSLGQGASTDTQYF. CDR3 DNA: TGCGCCAGCAGCTTGGGGCAGGGTGCTAGCACAGATACGCAGTATTTT.

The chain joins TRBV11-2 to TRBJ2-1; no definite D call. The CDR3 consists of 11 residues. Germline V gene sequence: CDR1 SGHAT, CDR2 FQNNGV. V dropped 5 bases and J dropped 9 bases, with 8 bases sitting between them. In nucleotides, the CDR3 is TGTGCCAGCAGCCAAGTTGGTGAGCAGTTCTTC. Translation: CASSQVGEQFF.

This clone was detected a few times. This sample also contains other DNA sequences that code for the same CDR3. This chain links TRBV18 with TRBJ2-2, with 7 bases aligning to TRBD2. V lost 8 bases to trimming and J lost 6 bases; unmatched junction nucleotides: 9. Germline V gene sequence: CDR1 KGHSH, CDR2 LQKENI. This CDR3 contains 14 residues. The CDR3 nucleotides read TGTGCCAGCAGCCCCGGAAGCGGGGCCGGGGAGCTGTTTTTT. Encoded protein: CASSPGSGAGELFF.

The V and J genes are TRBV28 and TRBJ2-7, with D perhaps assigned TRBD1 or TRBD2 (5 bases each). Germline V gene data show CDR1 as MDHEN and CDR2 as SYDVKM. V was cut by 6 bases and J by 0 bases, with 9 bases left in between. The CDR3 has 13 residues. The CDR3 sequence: CASRDGTSYEQYF. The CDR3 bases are TGTGCCAGCAGAGACGGGACCTCCTACGAGCAGTACTTC.

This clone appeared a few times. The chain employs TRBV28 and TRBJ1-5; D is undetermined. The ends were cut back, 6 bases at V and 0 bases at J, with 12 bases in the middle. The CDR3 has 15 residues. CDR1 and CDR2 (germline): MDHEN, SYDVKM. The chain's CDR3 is CASRSDAYSNQPQHF. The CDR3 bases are TGTGCCAGCAGGTCGGACGCTTATAGCAATCAGCCCCAGCATTTT.

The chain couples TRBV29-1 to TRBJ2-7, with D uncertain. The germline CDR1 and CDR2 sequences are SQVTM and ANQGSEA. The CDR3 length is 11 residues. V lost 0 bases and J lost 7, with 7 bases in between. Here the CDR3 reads CSVEDFGEQYF. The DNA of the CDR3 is TGCAGCGTTGAAGATTTTGGGGAGCAGTACTTC.

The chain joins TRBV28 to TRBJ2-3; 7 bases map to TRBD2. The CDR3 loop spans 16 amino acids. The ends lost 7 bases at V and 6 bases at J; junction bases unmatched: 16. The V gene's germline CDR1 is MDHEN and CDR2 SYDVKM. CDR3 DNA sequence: TGTGCCAGCAATTCCGTCGGGACCGGGAGGAGGGATACGCAGTATTTT. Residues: CASNSVGTGRRDTQYF.

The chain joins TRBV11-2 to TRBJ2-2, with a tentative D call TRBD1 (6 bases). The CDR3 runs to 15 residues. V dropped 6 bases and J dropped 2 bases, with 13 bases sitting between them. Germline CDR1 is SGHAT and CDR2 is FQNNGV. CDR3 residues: CASSHRTVNTGELFF. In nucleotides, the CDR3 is TGTGCCAGCAGTCACCGGACAGTTAACACCGGGGAGCTGTTTTTT.